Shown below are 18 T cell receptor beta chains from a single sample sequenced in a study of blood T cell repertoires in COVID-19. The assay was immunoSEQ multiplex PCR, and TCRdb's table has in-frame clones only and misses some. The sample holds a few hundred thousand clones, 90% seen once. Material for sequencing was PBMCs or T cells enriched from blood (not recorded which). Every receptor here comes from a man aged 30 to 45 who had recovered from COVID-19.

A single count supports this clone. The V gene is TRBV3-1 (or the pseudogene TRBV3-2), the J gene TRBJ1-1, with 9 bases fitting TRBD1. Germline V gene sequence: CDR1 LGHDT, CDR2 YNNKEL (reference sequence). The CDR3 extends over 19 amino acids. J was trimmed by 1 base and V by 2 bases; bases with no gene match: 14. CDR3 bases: TGTGCCAGCAGCCAACCCCAGGGTAGGGACAGGGATGGGAACACTGAAGCTTTCTTT. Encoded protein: CASSQPQGRDRDGNTEAFF.

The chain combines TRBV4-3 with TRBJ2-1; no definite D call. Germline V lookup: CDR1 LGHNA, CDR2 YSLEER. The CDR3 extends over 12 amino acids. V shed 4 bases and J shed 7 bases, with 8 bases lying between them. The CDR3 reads CASSLHRNEQFF. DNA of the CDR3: TGCGCCAGCAGCCTCCATCGGAATGAGCAGTTCTTC.

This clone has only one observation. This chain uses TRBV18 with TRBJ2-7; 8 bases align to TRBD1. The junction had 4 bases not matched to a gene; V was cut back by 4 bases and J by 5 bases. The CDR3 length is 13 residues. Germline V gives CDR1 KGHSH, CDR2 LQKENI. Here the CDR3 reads CASSLRTGNEQYF. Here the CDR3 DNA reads TGTGCCAGCTCACTCCGGACAGGGAACGAGCAGTACTTC.

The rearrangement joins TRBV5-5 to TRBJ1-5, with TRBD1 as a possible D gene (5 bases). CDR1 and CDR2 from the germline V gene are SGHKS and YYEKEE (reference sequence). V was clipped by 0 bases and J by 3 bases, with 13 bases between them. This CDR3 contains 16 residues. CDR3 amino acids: CASSLGWRGNNQPQHF. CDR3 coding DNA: TGTGCCAGCAGCTTGGGCTGGCGGGGGAACAATCAGCCCCAGCATTTT.

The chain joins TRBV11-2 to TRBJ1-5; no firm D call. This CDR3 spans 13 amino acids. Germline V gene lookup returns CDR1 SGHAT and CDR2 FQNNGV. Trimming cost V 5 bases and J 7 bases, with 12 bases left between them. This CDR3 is CASSQQSRQPQHF. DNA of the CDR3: TGTGCCAGCAGCCAGCAATCCAGGCAGCCCCAGCATTTT.

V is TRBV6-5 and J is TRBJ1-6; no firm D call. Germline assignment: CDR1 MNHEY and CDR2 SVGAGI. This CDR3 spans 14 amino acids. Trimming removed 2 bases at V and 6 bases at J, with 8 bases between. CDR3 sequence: CASSYVQFNSPLHF. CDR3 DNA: TGTGCCAGCAGTTACGTCCAATTTAATTCACCCCTCCACTTT.

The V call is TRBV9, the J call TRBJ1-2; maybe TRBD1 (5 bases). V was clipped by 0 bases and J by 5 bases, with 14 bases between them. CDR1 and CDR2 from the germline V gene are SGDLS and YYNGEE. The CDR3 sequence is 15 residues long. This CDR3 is CASSVDGQGRYGYTF. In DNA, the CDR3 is TGTGCCAGCAGCGTAGATGGGCAGGGCCGGTATGGCTACACCTTC.

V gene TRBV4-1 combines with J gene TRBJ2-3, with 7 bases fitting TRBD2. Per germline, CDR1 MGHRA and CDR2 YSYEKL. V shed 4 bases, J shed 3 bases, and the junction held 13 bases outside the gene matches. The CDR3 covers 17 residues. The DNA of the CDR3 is TGCGCCAGCAGCCCGGGGCGGGCTAGCGGTTTTACAGATACGCAGTATTTT. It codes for CASSPGRASGFTDTQYF.

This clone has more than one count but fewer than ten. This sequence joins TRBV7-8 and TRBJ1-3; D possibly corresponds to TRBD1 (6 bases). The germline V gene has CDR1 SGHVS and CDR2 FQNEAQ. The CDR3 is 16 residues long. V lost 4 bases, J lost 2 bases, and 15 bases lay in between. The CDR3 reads CASSSQPRGAGNTIYF. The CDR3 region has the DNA TGTGCCAGCAGCTCGCAGCCCAGGGGCGCTGGAAACACCATATATTTT.

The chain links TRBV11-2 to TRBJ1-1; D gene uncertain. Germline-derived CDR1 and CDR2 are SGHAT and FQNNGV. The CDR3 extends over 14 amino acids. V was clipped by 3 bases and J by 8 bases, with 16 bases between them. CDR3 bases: TGTGCCAGCAGCTTCCTCGGGAGGCCGGCGGAAGCTTTCTTT. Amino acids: CASSFLGRPAEAFF.

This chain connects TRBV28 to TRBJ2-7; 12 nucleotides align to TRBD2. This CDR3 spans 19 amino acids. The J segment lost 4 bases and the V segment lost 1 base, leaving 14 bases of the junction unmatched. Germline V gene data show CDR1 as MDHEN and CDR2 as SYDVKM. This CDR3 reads CASSLSPHPTSGSSYEQYF. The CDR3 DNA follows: TGTGCCAGCAGTTTATCCCCACACCCGACTAGCGGGAGTTCTTACGAGCAGTACTTC.

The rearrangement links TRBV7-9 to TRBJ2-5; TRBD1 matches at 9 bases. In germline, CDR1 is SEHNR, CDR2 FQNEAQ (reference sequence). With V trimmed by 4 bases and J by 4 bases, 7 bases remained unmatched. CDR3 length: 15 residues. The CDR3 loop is CASSYPSDRGETQYF. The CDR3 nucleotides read TGTGCCAGCAGCTACCCCTCGGACAGGGGAGAGACCCAGTACTTC.

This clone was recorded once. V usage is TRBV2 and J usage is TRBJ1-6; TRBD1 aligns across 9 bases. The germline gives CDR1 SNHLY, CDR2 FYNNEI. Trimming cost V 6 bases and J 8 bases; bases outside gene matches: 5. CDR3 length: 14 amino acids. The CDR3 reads CASSGGQGHSPLHF. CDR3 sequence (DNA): TGTGCCAGCAGCGGTGGACAGGGGCATTCACCCCTCCACTTT.

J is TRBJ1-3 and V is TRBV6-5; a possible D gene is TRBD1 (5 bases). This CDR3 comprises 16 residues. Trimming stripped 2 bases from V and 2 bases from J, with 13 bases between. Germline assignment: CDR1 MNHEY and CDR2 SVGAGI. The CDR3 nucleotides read TGTGCCAGCAGTTACGACGTCGGGGGAGCTGGAAACACCATATATTTT. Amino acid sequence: CASSYDVGGAGNTIYF.

The CDR3: CASSTGTGFSYAPAFF. The DNA of the CDR3 is TGTGCCAGTAGTACCGGGACAGGGTTTTCGTATGCCCCAGCTTTCTTT. The chain couples TRBV19 to TRBJ1-1, with 9 bases identical to TRBD1. V trimming: 4 bases; J trimming: 10 bases; junction bases outside the gene matches: 16. The germline V gene has CDR1 LNHDA and CDR2 SQIVND (reference sequence). The length of the CDR3 is 16 residues.

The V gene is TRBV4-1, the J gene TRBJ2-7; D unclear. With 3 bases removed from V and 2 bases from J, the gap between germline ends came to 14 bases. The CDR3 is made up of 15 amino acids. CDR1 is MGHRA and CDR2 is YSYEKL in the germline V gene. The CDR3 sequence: CASSQAVRQPYEQYF. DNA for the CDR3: TGCGCCAGCAGCCAGGCCGTTAGACAACCCTACGAGCAGTACTTC.

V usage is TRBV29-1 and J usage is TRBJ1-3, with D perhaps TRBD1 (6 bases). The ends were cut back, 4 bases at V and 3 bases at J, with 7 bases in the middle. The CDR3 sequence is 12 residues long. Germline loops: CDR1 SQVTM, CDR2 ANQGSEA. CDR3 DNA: TGCAGCGTTGCAGGGGTTGGAAACACCATATATTTT. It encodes CSVAGVGNTIYF.

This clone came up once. The CDR3 bases are TGCAGCGTTGCCGGGGGGAGCTACGAGCAGTACTTC. It specifies CSVAGGSYEQYF. The rearrangement links TRBV29-1 to TRBJ2-7; TRBD2 matches 7 bases. Germline V gene data show CDR1 as SQVTM and CDR2 as ANQGSEA. The CDR3 is 12 amino acids. V lost 4 bases, J lost 3 bases, and 3 bases stayed unmatched.